This T cell receptor (beta chain) was recovered during a study of blood T cells in healthy people across ages. Primed by a sample-barcoded 5' primer and a J-beta primer mix, a second PCR proceeded for about 6 to 12 cycles. Each cDNA molecule was tagged by a template-switch adaptor with 12 random nucleotides. Every sample produced at least 2.5 million CDR3-containing paired-end reads. TCRdb itself ran the 5' RACE reads through MiXCR, one entry per CDR3 protein. The table lists approximately 1.5 million distinct CDR3 sequences, roughly 32% of them singletons. Aged roughly 6 to 100, donors were systemically healthy Caucasians from Russia. Overall study findings and caveats: Naive T cell percentage by flow cytometry tracked strongly with beta diversity.

A word on this clonotype: Its specificity is unknown.

The sample consisted of blood. The sequence was collected from a woman under 40 in good health.

The CDR3 DNA reads as TGTGCCAGCAGTTACCGGTCAACTAGCACAGATACGCAGTATTTT. Amino acids: CASSYRSTSTDTQYF. The J gene is TRBJ2-3, the V gene TRBV6-2 or TRBV6-3; D unclear. The germline V gene has CDR1 MNHEY and CDR2 SVGEGT. Trimming pared 2 bases from V and 0 bases from J, leaving 9 bases between. The CDR3 is 15 amino acids.